This is a list of T cell receptor beta chains from one sample in a study of blood T cell repertoires in COVID-19. TCRdb's copy holds only in-frame clones and misses some; the assay was immunoSEQ multiplex PCR. The table has 200,000 or so clones, 80% to 85% seen once. The sample comprised peripheral blood. The receptors were gathered from a woman aged 55-70 years who had recovered from COVID-19. Both conserved end residues are part of each CDR3. The D gene is left open where the match is weak. Clone size is shown for a subset of rows, as once, few, many or a class of expanded clone.

clone size	V gene	J gene	D gene	CDR3 protein	CDR3 DNA
-	TRBV19	TRBJ2-5	-	CASSPRRGIETQYF	TGTGCCAGTAGTCCCCGGCGCGGGATAGAGACCCAGTACTTC
-	TRBV7-2	TRBJ1-1	-	CASSYRRGTEAFF	TGTGCCAGCAGCTACCGGAGGGGCACTGAAGCTTTCTTT
-	TRBV7-6	TRBJ2-7	-	CASSAAGAYEQYF	TGTGCCAGCAGCGCGGCCGGGGCCTACGAGCAGTACTTC
-	TRBV6-2/TRBV6-3	TRBJ2-2	-	CASSYSNRGINTGELFF	TGTGCCAGCAGTTACTCGAACCGGGGGATAAACACCGGGGAGCTGTTTTTT
once	TRBV19	TRBJ1-2	-	CATKDTNYGYTF	TGTGCCACCAAGGACACGAACTATGGCTACACCTTC
-	TRBV6-5	TRBJ2-2	-	CASSSTANTGELFF	TGTGCCAGCAGTTCCACAGCGAACACCGGGGAGCTGTTTTTT
-	TRBV7-8	TRBJ2-3	TRBD1	CASRPWDSEQYF	TGTGCCAGCCGTCCCTGGGACAGTGAGCAGTATTTT
-	TRBV7-2	TRBJ2-3	-	CASSLGGGRTDTQYF	TGTGCCAGCAGCTTAGGGGGGGGGCGCACAGATACGCAGTATTTT
-	TRBV30	TRBJ1-2	-	CAWRGKQGIGGYTF	TGTGCCTGGAGGGGAAAACAGGGAATCGGTGGCTACACCTTC
-	TRBV5-5	TRBJ2-5	-	CASSLTAVQETQYF	TGTGCCAGCAGCTTGACAGCGGTCCAAGAGACCCAGTACTTC
-	TRBV4-2	TRBJ1-4	-	CASSQVDSLEKLFF	TGTGCCAGCAGCCAAGTGGACAGTTTAGAAAAACTGTTTTTT
many	TRBV5-1	TRBJ2-7	-	CASSLSSRSMQYF	TGCGCCAGCAGCTTGTCGAGTCGCTCCATGCAGTACTTC
-	TRBV5-6	TRBJ1-6	TRBD1	CASSGQGTGNSPLHF	TGTGCCAGCAGCGGACAGGGGACGGGAAATTCACCCCTCCACTTT
-	TRBV14	TRBJ1-2	-	CASSQITGNYGYTF	TGTGCCAGCAGCCAAATAACAGGGAACTATGGCTACACCTTC
few	TRBV18	TRBJ2-3	TRBD2	CASSPPTSGGYTDTQYF	TGTGCCAGCTCACCACCGACTAGCGGGGGGTACACAGATACGCAGTATTTT
-	TRBV4-1	TRBJ1-5	-	CASSQPGYNQPQHF	TGCGCCAGCAGCCAGCCGGGTTACAATCAGCCCCAGCATTTT
-	TRBV12-3/TRBV12-4	TRBJ2-1	TRBD2	CASAHREERLF	TGTGCCAGCGCGCACCGGGAGGAGAGGCTCTTC
few	TRBV5-6	TRBJ1-2	-	CASRPLAGGYTF	TGTGCCAGCAGGCCCCTTGCCGGGGGCTACACCTTC
-	TRBV6-1	TRBJ1-5	-	CASSESGGRQPQHF	TGTGCCAGCAGTGAAAGCGGGGGGCGTCAGCCCCAGCATTTT
-	TRBV3-1/TRBV3-2	TRBJ1-2	-	CASSQGGGHFNYGYTF	TGTGCCAGCAGCCAAGGGGGAGGGCATTTTAACTATGGCTACACCTTC
-	TRBV6-5	TRBJ2-1	-	CASRETAYNEQFF	TGTGCCAGCAGAGAGACAGCGTACAATGAGCAGTTCTTC
few	TRBV18	TRBJ2-3	-	CASSPPLGVGGTDTQYF	TGTGCCAGCTCACCCCCTCTAGGGGTCGGTGGTACAGATACGCAGTATTTT
once	TRBV11-3	TRBJ2-3	-	CASSVRGGLTDTQYF	TGTGCCAGCAGCGTACGCGGGGGCTTAACAGATACGCAGTATTTT
-	TRBV9	TRBJ1-3	-	CASTDSILSGNTIYF	TGTGCCAGCACTGATAGTATACTCTCTGGAAACACCATATATTTT
-	TRBV5-4	TRBJ2-7	TRBD2	CASSLRTSGDSYEQYF	TGTGCCAGCAGCTTACGGACTAGCGGGGACTCCTACGAGCAGTACTTC
-	TRBV6-6	TRBJ1-4	TRBD1	CASSRGGLNEKLFF	TGTGCCAGCTCTCGAGGGGGCCTTAATGAAAAACTGTTTTTT
-	TRBV5-1	TRBJ1-4	TRBD1	CASSPGQGTNEKLFF	TGCGCCAGCAGCCCTGGACAGGGTACTAATGAAAAACTGTTTTTT
-	TRBV29-1	TRBJ2-7	TRBD1	CSVAGQGETYEQYF	TGCAGCGTTGCGGGACAGGGGGAAACCTACGAGCAGTACTTC
-	TRBV11-3	TRBJ2-1	TRBD2	CASSVTSGGAPEQFF	TGTGCCAGCAGCGTTACTAGCGGGGGGGCACCCGAGCAGTTCTTC
-	TRBV6-1	TRBJ2-3	TRBD2	CASSETSGEFTDTQYF	TGTGCCAGCAGTGAGACTAGCGGGGAGTTCACAGATACGCAGTATTTT
-	TRBV19	TRBJ2-7	-	CASSGVGKRDYEQYF	TGTGCCAGTAGTGGGGTGGGAAAACGGGACTACGAGCAGTACTTC
-	TRBV25-1	TRBJ2-4	TRBD2	CASILLSGGGEWDF	TGTGCCAGCATCCTCCTATCTGGCGGGGGGGAGTGGGACTTC
-	TRBV18	TRBJ1-6	-	CASSRKNQGNSPLHF	TGTGCCAGCTCACGCAAAAATCAGGGTAACTCACCCCTCCACTTT
-	TRBV30	TRBJ1-2	-	CAWFPGPLNYGYTF	TGTGCCTGGTTCCCAGGGCCATTAAACTATGGCTACACCTTC
few	TRBV5-4	TRBJ2-7	TRBD1	CASSLNRGDYEQYF	TGTGCCAGCAGCTTAAACAGGGGCGACTACGAGCAGTACTTC
-	TRBV7-9	TRBJ2-1	-	CASSFRRGPYNEQFF	TGTGCCAGCAGCTTTAGGAGGGGACCTTACAATGAGCAGTTCTTC
many	TRBV11-2	TRBJ1-1	TRBD1	CASSQIGRGRTRSTEAFF	TGTGCCAGCAGTCAAATCGGCAGGGGGAGGACAAGGAGCACTGAAGCTTTCTTT
-	TRBV24-1	TRBJ2-3	-	CATSTGVTDTQYF	TGTGCCACCAGCACGGGGGTCACAGATACGCAGTATTTT
-	TRBV4-3	TRBJ1-6	-	CASSQWRISSPLHF	TGCGCCAGCAGCCAATGGCGGATCTCATCACCCCTCCACTTT
-	TRBV10-3	TRBJ2-1	-	CAIRSGDEQFF	TGTGCCATCCGGTCCGGAGATGAGCAGTTCTTC
-	TRBV2	TRBJ1-4	TRBD1	CASSTGGTNEKLFF	TGTGCCAGCAGTACAGGGGGTACTAATGAAAAACTGTTTTTT
-	TRBV5-1	TRBJ2-6	-	CASSLGVGDLGSGANVLTF	TGCGCCAGCAGCTTGGGAGTCGGGGACTTAGGGTCTGGGGCCAACGTCCTGACTTTC
-	TRBV5-1	TRBJ2-5	TRBD2	CASSLGLAGGQETQYF	TGCGCCAGCAGCTTGGGACTAGCGGGGGGCCAAGAGACCCAGTACTTC
-	TRBV30	TRBJ1-2	-	CARDPGANYGYTF	TGTGCCCGCGACCCCGGAGCTAACTATGGCTACACCTTC
once	TRBV30	TRBJ2-1	TRBD2	CATTPSGGARNEQFF	TGTGCCACCACCCCAAGCGGGGGGGCGCGGAATGAGCAGTTCTTC
-	TRBV29-1	TRBJ2-7	-	CSVARESYEQYF	TGCAGCGTTGCTAGGGAGTCCTACGAGCAGTACTTC
few	TRBV2	TRBJ1-1	TRBD1	CATWDRENTEAFF	TGTGCCACCTGGGACAGGGAGAACACTGAAGCTTTCTTT
-	TRBV19	TRBJ1-1	-	CASSSQVGTEAFF	TGTGCCAGTTCCTCGCAGGTCGGCACTGAAGCTTTCTTT
-	TRBV7-2	TRBJ1-2	-	CASSPSVKNYGYTF	TGTGCCAGCAGCCCGAGTGTGAAAAACTATGGCTACACCTTC
once	TRBV11-2	TRBJ2-1	TRBD2	CASSSRGGGSYNEQFF	TGTGCCAGCAGCTCCCGTGGGGGGGGGAGCTACAATGAGCAGTTCTTC